A single sample gave rise to the 32 T cell receptor beta chains below, sequenced in a study of cytomegalovirus exposure and HLA in healthy donors. Method: immunoSEQ multiplex PCR; TCRdb's copy keeps in-frame clones and lacks some. The sample records 150,000 to 200,000 clones, 85% to 90% being singletons. The sample taken for sequencing was PBMCs. These receptors all come from a woman in her twenties or thirties in good health and CMV-seronegative.

The chain carries TRBV6-1 and TRBJ2-3; D not certain. Germline V lookup: CDR1 MNHNS, CDR2 SASEGT. This CDR3 has 16 amino acids. V lost 4 bases and J 0 bases, leaving 14 bases between the germline ends. In nucleotides, the CDR3 is TGTGCCAGCAGTGTGTATCCTCCCTATAGCACAGATACGCAGTATTTT. Translating gives CASSVYPPYSTDTQYF.

The J gene is TRBJ1-2, the V gene TRBV30, with TRBD1 identical over 7 bases. This CDR3 has 14 residues. Germline V gives CDR1 GTSNPN, CDR2 SVGIG (reference sequence). Losses at the gene ends were 3 bases for V and 2 bases for J; bases not matched to a gene: 6. CDR3 region: CAWRMTGWNYGYTF. The CDR3 DNA is TGTGCCTGGAGAATGACAGGGTGGAACTATGGCTACACCTTC.

V is TRBV9 and J is TRBJ1-1, with D possibly being TRBD1 (6 bases). This CDR3 is built from 17 residues. The V gene's germline CDR1 is SGDLS and CDR2 YYNGEE. The ends were cut back, 4 bases at V and 2 bases at J, with 21 bases in the middle. The CDR3 DNA follows: TGTGCCAGCAGCCCGCCTCCCACAGGGTACGAAAACACTGAAGCTTTCTTT. This sequence encodes CASSPPPTGYENTEAFF.

A single count supports this clone. V gene TRBV7-2 combines with J gene TRBJ2-7; D uncertain. This CDR3 comprises 11 residues. Germline V gene sequence: CDR1 SGHTA, CDR2 FQGNSA. V was shortened by 1 base and J by 9 bases, with 7 bases between the two germline ends. The DNA for the CDR3 is TGTGCCAGCAGCTTAGATTCCCGGCAGTACTTC. It codes for CASSLDSRQYF.

The chain combines TRBV2 with TRBJ2-2, with TRBD2 matching 8 bases. Germline lookup yields CDR1 SNHLY and CDR2 FYNNEI. Unmatched junction bases numbered 10, after V lost 6 bases and J lost 7 bases. The CDR3 is 15 amino acids. The CDR3 protein is CASRDGGAWGGELFF. DNA of the CDR3: TGTGCCAGCAGAGACGGGGGGGCCTGGGGCGGGGAGCTGTTTTTT.

The chain couples TRBV5-1 to TRBJ2-7; 7 nucleotides agree with TRBD1. CDR1 is SGHRS, CDR2 YFSETQ, per germline. V shed 0 bases and J 6 bases; nucleotides not matched to a gene: 6. This CDR3 is built from 14 residues. For the CDR3, the DNA is TGCGCCAGCAGCTTGGAACAGGGGTTAGTCGAGCAGTACTTC. The encoded protein is CASSLEQGLVEQYF.

This clone was counted between two and nine times. J is TRBJ2-7 and V is TRBV20-1; D call uncertain. CDR3 length: 11 residues. Per the germline V gene, CDR1 is DFQATT and CDR2 is SNEGSKA (reference sequence). Trimming pared 5 bases from V and 1 base from J, leaving 6 bases between. As DNA, the CDR3 is TGCAGTGCTCTTCTTTCCTACGAGCAGTACTTC. Its protein is CSALLSYEQYF.

The chain is built from TRBV4-1 and TRBJ2-7, with 7 bases matching TRBD2. The length of the CDR3 is 15 residues. CDR1 is MGHRA, CDR2 YSYEKL, per germline. The V segment lost 1 base and the J segment 4 bases; nucleotides outside the gene matches: 7. For the CDR3, the DNA is TGCGCCAGCAGCCAAGGCCGGGGGGATCAGTACGAGCAGTACTTC. Translation: CASSQGRGDQYEQYF.

The V gene is TRBV19, the J gene TRBJ1-4; D call uncertain. CDR3 size: 12 residues. The ends were cut back, 5 bases at V and 8 bases at J, with 9 bases in the middle. Germline CDR1 LNHDA, CDR2 SQIVND (reference sequence). In DNA form, the CDR3 reads TGTGCCAGTAGTGCGGATCGCGAAAAACTGTTTTTT. This sequence encodes CASSADREKLFF.

V is TRBV5-1 and J is TRBJ1-1; TRBD1 is a possible D gene (5 bases). This CDR3 is 14 amino acids long. The ends were cut back, 5 bases at V and 2 bases at J, with 13 bases in the middle. Germline CDR1 and CDR2: SGHRS and YFSETQ. The CDR3 loop reads CASSTPTENTEAFF. The CDR3 region has the DNA TGCGCCAGCAGTACCCCGACAGAAAACACTGAAGCTTTCTTT. Based on the CDR3 plus reference TRBV5-1 and TRBJ1-1, the full variable domain is KAGVTQTPRYLIKTRGQQVTLSCSPISGHRSVSWYQQTPGQGLQFLFEYFSETQRNKGNFPGRFSGRQFSNSRSEMNVSTLELGDSALYLCASSTPTENTEAFFGQGTRLTVV.

The V call is TRBV29-1, the J call TRBJ1-1; possibly TRBD1 for D (6 bases). Germline CDR1 reads SQVTM; CDR2 reads ANQGSEA. V lost 6 bases and J lost 5, with 13 bases in between. CDR3 size: 12 residues. CDR3 bases: TGCAGCGTCAATCAACAGGGAACTGAAGCTTTCTTT. It is translated as CSVNQQGTEAFF. Full variable domain (outside the CDR3, taken from reference TRBV29-1 and TRBJ1-1): SAVISQKPSRDICQRGTSLTIQCQVDSQVTMMFWYRQQPGQSLTLIATANQGSEATYESGFVIDKFPISRPNLTFSTLTVSNMSPEDSSIYLCSVNQQGTEAFFGQGTRLTVV.

This rearrangement joins TRBV11-3 to TRBJ2-5, with 7 bases identical to TRBD1. The CDR3 is 14 amino acids. Trimming cost V 7 bases and J 2 bases; bases outside gene matches: 7. Germline V gives CDR1 SGHNT, CDR2 YENEEA. CDR3 sequence: CASTPQGPQETQYF. The CDR3 DNA follows: TGTGCCAGCACCCCACAGGGGCCTCAAGAGACCCAGTACTTC.

This chain connects TRBV6-6 to TRBJ1-1; D is undetermined. Looked up from germline, CDR1 is MNHNY and CDR2 is SVGAGI (reference sequence). This CDR3 comprises 10 residues. The V gene lost 10 bases and the J gene lost 3 bases, with 6 bases spanning the gap. The CDR3 DNA reads TGTGCCACCTATTACACTGAAGCTTTCTTT. Translating gives CATYYTEAFF.

This clone showed up just a few times. The genes are TRBV19 and TRBJ1-2; 11 positions match TRBD1. With 10 bases clipped from V and 4 bases from J, the junction kept 11 bases outside the gene matches. CDR1 LNHDA and CDR2 SQIVND come from the germline V gene (reference sequence). This CDR3 contains 15 residues. CDR3 DNA sequence: TGTGCCACCACCCCGGACAGGGGGCGCGGCTATGGCTACACCTTC. It translates to CATTPDRGRGYGYTF.

This clone appeared a single time. The chain uses TRBV23-1 and TRBJ2-1, with 11 bases aligning to TRBD1. TRBV23-1 is an open reading frame, and its role is uncertain. Trimming took 8 bases from V and 5 from J; bases not matched to a gene: 8. The CDR3 spans 15 residues. The CDR3 sequence is CASEPWTGGHNEQFF. The DNA of the CDR3 is TGCGCCAGCGAACCATGGACAGGGGGCCACAATGAGCAGTTCTTC.

This chain connects TRBV7-8 to TRBJ2-2; 8 nucleotides agree with TRBD2. This CDR3 spans 15 amino acids. J was trimmed by 6 bases and V by 5 bases; bases with no gene match: 8. Looked up from germline, CDR1 is SGHVS and CDR2 is FQNEAQ. The CDR3 coding sequence is TGTGCCAGCAGCAAATGGACTAGCCGAGCCGGGGAGCTGTTTTTT. Translated, it gives CASSKWTSRAGELFF.

This clone was counted a single time. V usage is TRBV18 and J usage is TRBJ1-6; no firm D call. The CDR3 loop spans 19 amino acids. With 5 bases removed from V and 0 bases from J, the gap between germline ends came to 20 bases. Germline CDR1 KGHSH, CDR2 LQKENI. The CDR3 DNA reads as TGTGCCAGCTCATTAAACGACGGGGTCGCCAGCTCCTATAATTCACCCCTCCACTTT. Its translation: CASSLNDGVASSYNSPLHF. The full variable domain, in which reference TRBV18 and TRBJ1-6 provide the parts outside the CDR3, is NAGVMQNPRHLVRRRGQEARLRCSPMKGHSHVYWYRQLPEEGLKFMVYLQKENIIDESGMPKERFSAEFPKEGPSILRIQQVVRGDSAAYFCASSLNDGVASSYNSPLHFGNGTRLTVT.

This clone showed up just once. The V call is TRBV13, the J call TRBJ2-1; the match to TRBD1 covers 8 bases. V shed 5 bases, J shed 2 bases, and the junction held 8 bases outside the gene matches. The CDR3 has 16 amino acids. Germline CDR1 PRHDT, CDR2 FYEKMQ (reference sequence). The CDR3 coding sequence is TGTGCCAGCAGCGGAGTCAGGGGGCGCGCCTACAATGAGCAGTTCTTC. This translates into CASSGVRGRAYNEQFF.

The V gene is TRBV19, the J gene TRBJ1-2, with 11 bases aligning to TRBD1. Germline loops: CDR1 LNHDA, CDR2 SQIVND (reference sequence). After removal of 3 bases from V and 8 bases from J, the junction contained 8 bases not matched to a gene. The CDR3 is 15 residues long. The CDR3 region has the DNA TGTGCCAGTAGTATCGTGGACAGGGGGCAACGGGGCTACACCTTC. Translated, it gives CASSIVDRGQRGYTF.

This clone has only one observation. The chain joins TRBV19 to TRBJ2-7, with D unclear. This CDR3 region has 14 residues. Germline V lookup: CDR1 LNHDA, CDR2 SQIVND (reference sequence). Trimming stripped 1 base from V and 3 bases from J, with 10 bases between. CDR3 in DNA: TGTGCCAGTAGTATAGGAGGCCGATTCTACGAGCAGTACTTC. Protein sequence: CASSIGGRFYEQYF.

The chain links TRBV18 to TRBJ1-4; 8 nucleotides line up with TRBD1. This CDR3 has 15 residues. V lost 4 bases and J lost 5; bases outside the gene matches: 6. The germline gives CDR1 KGHSH, CDR2 LQKENI. CDR3 in amino acids: CASSHTTGANEKLFF. In DNA, the CDR3 is TGTGCCAGCTCACATACGACAGGGGCGAATGAAAAACTGTTTTTT.

This chain joins TRBV14 and TRBJ1-1, with D perhaps TRBD1 (5 bases). Germline V CDR1 and CDR2: SGHDN, FVKESK. V was clipped by 3 bases and J by 4 bases, with 9 bases between them. CDR3 length: 13 amino acids. The DNA for the CDR3 is TGTGCCAGCAGCCAGGTAACAGGCACTGAAGCTTTCTTT. This translates into CASSQVTGTEAFF.

In this sample, this clone turned up once. V usage is TRBV7-6 and J usage is TRBJ1-5; the match to TRBD1 covers 11 bases. This CDR3 region has 15 residues. The V gene end was trimmed by 5 bases and the J gene end by 2 bases; junction bases not matched to a gene: 2. CDR1 is SGHVS, CDR2 FNYEAQ, per germline. The CDR3 bases are TGTGCCAGCAGCCCGGGACAGGGGGGCAATCAGCCCCAGCATTTT. Protein product: CASSPGQGGNQPQHF.

This clone is a singleton in its sample. The junction departs from the called germline gene at one end, perhaps through a read error. This sequence joins TRBV5-1 and TRBJ2-2, with 8 bases identical to TRBD1. Per germline, CDR1 SGHRS and CDR2 YFSETQ. CDR3 length: 16 residues. CDR3 nucleotides: TGCGCCAGCAGCCGAGAAAGACAGGGGATCACCTGGGAGCTGTTTTTT. Translated, it gives CASSRERQGITWELFF.

The CDR3 loop reads CASSVQETAYEQYF. The CDR3 coding sequence is TGTGCCAGCAGTGTTCAGGAAACAGCCTACGAGCAGTACTTC. This sequence joins TRBV13 and TRBJ2-7; D unclear. This CDR3 region has 14 residues. Germline V gene lookup returns CDR1 PRHDT and CDR2 FYEKMQ (reference sequence). V gave up 6 bases and J gave up 2 bases, with 14 bases separating them.

V usage is TRBV2 and J usage is TRBJ2-3; no firm D call. The germline V gene encodes CDR1 SNHLY and CDR2 FYNNEI. Trimming pared 6 bases from V and 2 bases from J, leaving 6 bases between. The CDR3 contains 12 residues. The CDR3 reads CASRRLTDTQYF. DNA of the CDR3: TGTGCCAGCAGGCGCCTCACAGATACGCAGTATTTT. The entire variable domain, with the rest obtained from reference TRBV2 and TRBJ2-3, is as follows: EPEVTQTPSHQVTQMGQEVILRCVPISNHLYFYWYRQILGQKVEFLVSFYNNEISEKSEIFDDQFSVERPDGSNFTLKIRSTKLEDSAMYFCASRRLTDTQYFGPGTRLTVL.

V is TRBV14 and J is TRBJ1-1; TRBD1 matches at 7 bases. Trimming took 1 base from V and 0 from J; bases not matched to a gene: 17. The germline V gene has CDR1 SGHDN and CDR2 FVKESK. This CDR3 contains 20 residues. The CDR3 DNA reads TGTGCCAGCAGCCAAGGAAGGGGGCTTGGAGGTTGGAGCATGAACACTGAAGCTTTCTTT. Protein product: CASSQGRGLGGWSMNTEAFF.

This clone has only a few counts. The V and J genes are TRBV4-1 and TRBJ2-7; no clear D. V lost 0 bases and J lost 1, with 7 bases in between. The length of the CDR3 is 14 residues. Germline V lookup: CDR1 MGHRA, CDR2 YSYEKL. CDR3 DNA sequence: TGCGCCAGCAGCCAAGAGAGATTATCCTACGAGCAGTACTTC. It is translated as CASSQERLSYEQYF.

The chain links TRBV2 to TRBJ1-5, with TRBD1 identical over 7 bases. Germline V gives CDR1 SNHLY, CDR2 FYNNEI. V lost 5 bases and J lost 3; bases outside the gene matches: 7. The CDR3 length is 15 residues. CDR3 sequence: CASSRDRDDNQPQHF. Here the CDR3 DNA reads TGTGCCAGCAGTCGAGACAGGGATGACAATCAGCCCCAGCATTTT.

The V call is TRBV5-1, the J call TRBJ2-7; 7 nucleotides agree with TRBD1. V lost 5 bases to trimming and J lost 2 bases; unmatched junction nucleotides: 7. The CDR3 consists of 14 residues. Germline CDR1 is SGHRS and CDR2 is YFSETQ. The CDR3 spells CASSNRGEPYEQYF. CDR3 bases: TGCGCCAGCAGTAACAGGGGAGAACCCTACGAGCAGTACTTC.

The chain combines TRBV6-5 with TRBJ1-1, with D unclear. Germline V CDR1 and CDR2: MNHEY, SVGAGI. Trimming left V 0 bases short and J 1 base short, with 6 bases between. The CDR3 sequence is 14 residues long. The CDR3 region is CASSYSSANTEAFF. The CDR3 DNA sequence: TGTGCCAGCAGTTACTCCAGCGCGAACACTGAAGCTTTCTTT.

Only one count was recorded for this clone. The chain employs TRBV7-2 and TRBJ2-3, with D maybe TRBD2 (5 bases). Germline V gene data show CDR1 as SGHTA and CDR2 as FQGNSA. Trimming removed 7 bases from V and 9 bases from J, with 14 bases in between. The CDR3 sequence is 12 residues long. The CDR3 DNA follows: TGTGCCAGCACCCCCGGGGAACCCACGCAGTATTTT. It encodes CASTPGEPTQYF.